The present T cell receptor beta chain was sequenced within a study of T cells in Graves' hyperthyroidism and ophthalmopathy. CDR3 length: 15 residues. Germline CDR1 MNHEY, CDR2 SVGEGT. J was trimmed by 5 bases and V by 6 bases; bases with no gene match: 8. In the ophthalmopathy cohort, Clinical Activity Score was at least 3, NOSPECS grade at least 4, and duration under 3 months. A roughly 9.3 ml volume of fresh peripheral blood provided the PBMCs. Amplified TCR beta CDR3 regions came from RNA transcripts. The HTBI primer set drove a first-round RT-PCR of the TCR CDR3. TCRdb reprocessed the multiplex PCR reads with MiXCR, giving one entry per CDR3 protein. The repertoire holds hundreds of thousands of distinct CDR3 sequences, around 15% seen once, with around 13% in the top ten.

The sequencing input was blood. The clonotype originates from a woman in her forties or fifties with Graves' ophthalmopathy. The J gene is TRBJ2-1, the V gene TRBV6-2 or TRBV6-3; 9 nucleotides agree with TRBD1. CDR3 amino acids: CASRSRDRANNEQFF. The DNA for the CDR3 is TGTGCCAGCAGGTCCCGGGACAGGGCTAACAATGAGCAGTTCTTC.